This entry is about one TCR beta chain. Its antigen remains unidentified. No much larger clone exists at a distance of one base, and base qualities are not known. The record originates from a study of T cell repertoires in cytomegalovirus infection (dated by TCRdb to the late 2010s). For context, the study as a whole: Alongside well-studied HLA-B-restricted epitopes, the peptide stimulations were aimed at recently identified HLA-C-restricted CMV epitopes, whose presentation resists viral immunomodulation. Because public TCR beta signatures pointed to carriage of CMV infection together with the matching HLA type, the HLA type of each donor mattered for the analysis. Summary of the overall study and its limitations: The ex vivo response was dominated by HLA-C-restricted CMV-specific TCR beta clonotypes, and the single most frequent clonotype in two of eight donors was supplied by these HLA-C-restricted clonotypes. Cumulative frequency of public TCR beta family members discriminated carriers of CMV infection plus the relevant HLA type in this cohort and an independent approximately 340-donor cohort.

What this sample's treatment or condition label stands for: in vitro stimulation with specific CMV peptide epitopes to enrich CMV-specific T cells. The reads were generated on an Illumina HiSeq 1500. The public reads were reprocessed in TCRdb via fastp at Q25 and MiXCR, keeping in-frame beta chains. Entries that share a CDR3 protein sequence are merged under the most common genes and DNA. The sample has roughly 990,000 distinct CDR3 sequences on record, less than 40% of them singletons. 11% to 15% of the sample is taken by the ten largest. Sequencing was performed on cultured CD8+ T cells from PBMCs, taken from culture after CMV antigen stimulation. The TCR comes from a human donor in good health (CMV status not recorded). Some clones in this sample may be carry-over from other donors' samples.

The CDR3 region: CASSRDTSGTPPGEQYF. DNA sequence: TGTGCCAGCAGCCGAGACACTTCCGGGACACCCCCTGGCGAGCAGTACTTC. The sequence is built from TRBV7-6 and TRBJ2-7, and possibly TRBD1, on 6 matching bases. For CDR1 and CDR2, the germline V gene lists SGHVS and FNYEAQ. At the junction V is shortened by 5 bases and J by 6 bases, with 26 bases in between. The CDR3 runs 17 amino acids, cysteine and phenylalanine included. The DNA shown is the 51-base CDR3, in frame from base 1.